This T cell receptor beta chain is from a study of PD-1 blockade in classical Hodgkin lymphoma (TCRdb year 2020). About the study as a whole: Nivolumab dosing was 3 mg/kg intravenously every 2 weeks, continuing until either disease progression or unacceptable toxicity. A peripheral blood immune signature of response to PD-1 blockade in classical Hodgkin lymphoma was defined using TCR beta sequencing and CyTOF.

The full study reports these points: Trial patients with a complete response had baseline diversity similar to that of newly diagnosed patients, while partial responders and progressors had significantly lower diversity. The study covered only a single clinical trial cohort, and the causes of the repertoire differences, possibly disease activity or prior therapy, were still not defined. Patients starting nivolumab less than 1 year after ASCT had lower diversity and were excluded from later analyses to avoid confounding by immune reconstitution. Baseline TCR diversity was reported to be lower in newly diagnosed patients than in healthy donors and to be lower still in relapsed/refractory patients. CD4+ but not CD8+ TCR diversity rose significantly by C4D1 (p=0.0027 vs p=0.16), most apparent in complete responders (p=0.02).

Genomic DNA was extracted with the Qiagen DNeasy kit from unsorted PBMCs and from negatively selected CD4+ and CD8+ fractions. TCR beta CDR3 regions were subjected to amplification by immunoSEQ multiplex PCR with primers that anneal to V and J segments. A synthetic immune receptor repertoire was used to minimize amplification bias, and any remaining bias was removed computationally after sequencing. On the study's bioinformatics: Repertoire diversity was quantified as the Shannon entropy index using custom Python scripts. Unsorted, CD4+ and CD8+ repertoires were analyzed separately, except in combined analyses where CD4+ and CD8+ sequences were merged in silico. A clone was considered expanded if an increase in frequency of at least 2-fold after treatment relative to C1D1 was found, and a pseudocount of 0.5 was applied to clones undetected at baseline. Singleton clones were defined as clones with 0 or 1 copy at C1D1, and non-singleton clones were defined as clones with 2 or more copies. Clones expanded in unsorted samples were assigned a CD4+, CD8+ or unknown annotation through matching of protein sequences in sorted samples from the same patient. Wilcoxon tests on paired samples were used to test changes in diversity from C1D1 to C4D1. TCRdb's version of the immuneACCESS table is confined to in-frame rearrangements and falls short of the full clone set. An unresolved V gene accounts for under half of the shortfall where checked; the remainder is of unknown origin. The V and J calls and clone size come from that table; D and trimming were worked out from the DNA. The sample has about 29,000 clones on record, about 78% of them singletons. The ten largest account for 30% to 45% of the sample.

About this clone itself: Its antigen is still unknown. No quality values exist for individual bases; no much larger clone is one base distant.

CDR1 SGHRS and CDR2 YFSETQ were looked up in the germline V gene. The CDR3 covers 17 residues, taking in both the cysteine and the phenylalanine. The entry retains the CDR3 DNA only, 51 bases that are in frame from base 1. Trimming costs V 6 bases and J 0 bases, and their ends lie 18 bases apart. What this sample's time point label stands for: cycle 2 day 1 (C2D1) of nivolumab. All trial patients had relapsed after autologous stem cell transplantation, with cohorts A, B and C differing in prior brentuximab vedotin exposure. The trial cohort comprised 56 patients with relapsed/refractory classical Hodgkin lymphoma whose best overall responses were complete response, partial response or progressive disease. Single-agent nivolumab was administered to trial patients in the multi-cohort phase II CheckMate 205 trial. An independent review committee assessed best overall response by applying the 2007 International Working Group response criteria. Trial PBMCs were collected immediately before nivolumab initiation (C1D1) and during therapy at cycle 2 day 1 and cycle 4 day 1. Peripheral blood was collected in 8 mL Vacutainer Cell Preparation Tubes, from which PBMCs were isolated by centrifugation and then cryopreserved.

Sequencing was performed on peripheral blood mononuclear cells (PBMCs), taken before the second cycle of nivolumab. This sequence was found in a human donor with classical Hodgkin lymphoma. The sequence is built from TRBV5-1 and TRBJ2-2, with the D gene not confidently named. DNA sequence: TGCGCCAGCAAGCTCTTTATCGGAGCTTCGAACACCGGGGAGCTGTTTTTT. Protein translation: CASKLFIGASNTGELFF.